This T cell receptor (beta chain) was sequenced for a study of cytomegalovirus exposure and HLA in healthy donors. Study-level information: Around 78 million unique TCR sequences came from HLA-typed donors in an early release. The study placed roughly four fifths of its approximately 400 genotyped donors in the Caucasian-associated ancestry cluster.

CDR3 size: 14 residues. Germline CDR1 reads LGHNA; CDR2 reads YNFKEQ. V was shortened by 3 bases and J by 0 bases, with 8 bases between the two germline ends. 13 Jbeta primers and 60 Vbeta primers were used for the PCR. Original data processing: Later work found 65 million to 100 million unique TCR beta chains, with about 10 million shared. Assay used: immunoSEQ multiplex PCR; TCRdb lists only in-frame clones, some missing. The DNA gave D and trimming, while V, J and clone size come from that table. The table lists 110,000 to 150,000 clones, more than 70% of them singletons. Each donor was nominally healthy when sampled (though unrecorded immune exposures were likely).

The specimen was PBMCs. The source is a middle-aged man in good health and CMV-seronegative. The V gene is TRBV4-2, the J gene TRBJ1-1; D remains ambiguous. The chain's CDR3 is CASSQNLMNTEAFF. For the CDR3, the DNA is TGTGCCAGCAGCCAGAACCTAATGAACACTGAAGCTTTCTTT.